The 16 T cell receptor beta chains given below trace back to one sample, sequenced in a study of neurological immune-mediated disorders (dated 2019 in TCRdb). The method behind the library was 5' RACE. The instrument was an Illumina HiSeq 2500. TCRdb trimmed the raw reads at Q25, called clones with MiXCR and kept productive beta chains. One record per CDR3 amino acid sequence lists the most common genes and DNA. Counted in this sample were 60,000 to 85,000 distinct CDR3 sequences; 5.2% of them appeared once. The top ten clonotypes cover less than 8% of the sample. Specimen: PBMCs. These receptors were obtained from a man between 18 and 35 years old with multiple sclerosis.

This clonotype was picked up a small number of times. The chain links TRBV7-2 to TRBJ1-5; D gene unclear. CDR3 length equals 12 residues. V gave up 5 bases and J gave up 7 bases, with 9 bases separating them. Per germline, CDR1 SGHTA and CDR2 FQGNSA. CDR3 DNA sequence: TGTGCCAGCAGCGTCCCCGGGCAGCCCCAGCATTTT. As protein: CASSVPGQPQHF. The full variable domain, completed using reference TRBV7-2 and TRBJ1-5, is GAGVSQSPSNKVTEKGKDVELRCDPISGHTALYWYRQSLGQGLEFLIYFQGNSAPDKSGLPSDRFSAERTGGSVSTLTIQRTQQEDSAVYLCASSVPGQPQHFGDGTRLSIL.

The rearrangement uses TRBV20-1 and TRBJ2-2; D gene ambiguous. Trimming cost V 3 bases and J 5 bases, with 10 bases left between them. Per the germline V gene, CDR1 is DFQATT and CDR2 is SNEGSKA (reference sequence). This CDR3 spans 13 amino acids. CDR3 bases: TGCAGTGCTAGTATTACGCGAACCGGGGAGCTGTTTTTT. Amino acids: CSASITRTGELFF.

As regards this clonotype: At one of its ends the junction is not consistent with the germline gene, which may arise from a read error. The chain has TRBV20-1 and TRBJ1-6, with 10 bases fitting TRBD1. CDR1 is DFQATT and CDR2 is SNEGSKA in the germline V gene (reference sequence). This CDR3 comprises 13 residues. The CDR3 DNA reads as TGCAGTGCTCCGACAGGGGGCCCTTCACCCCTCAACTTT. This sequence encodes CSAPTGGPSPLNF.

This clonotype was counted between two and nine times. The junction does not match germline at one end; this may be a read error. The V and J genes are TRBV6-4 and TRBJ2-6; TRBD1 is a possible D gene (5 bases). Germline V CDR1 and CDR2: MRHNA, SNTAGT. CDR3 size: 14 residues. Here the CDR3 reads CASSDFGGAKVLTF. The CDR3 region has the DNA TGTGCCAGCAGTGATTTTGGTGGGGCCAAAGTCCTGACTTTC.

In this sample, this clonotype turned up many times. The CDR3, as DNA: TGTGCCAGCAGTGCAGCGGGACTCCGCTCCTACAATGAGCAGTTCTTC. This translates into CASSAAGLRSYNEQFF. V gene TRBV28 combines with J gene TRBJ2-1, with 7 bases fitting TRBD2. CDR1 and CDR2 (germline): MDHEN, SYDVKM. J lost 0 bases, V lost 5 bases, and 7 bases had no gene match. The CDR3 totals 16 residues.

This clonotype was seen repeatedly, ten times or more. The chain joins TRBV28 to TRBJ2-1; 14 bases agree with TRBD2. This CDR3 has 16 residues. The ends lost 7 bases at V and 7 bases at J; junction bases unmatched: 9. Per germline, CDR1 MDHEN and CDR2 SYDVKM. This CDR3 reads CASISVGLAGANEQFF. The CDR3 DNA sequence: TGTGCCAGCATCTCGGTGGGACTAGCGGGAGCAAATGAGCAGTTCTTC.

The chain has TRBV5-1 and TRBJ1-4; perhaps TRBD1 as D (6 bases). V was cut by 0 bases and J by 8 bases, with 14 bases left in between. The CDR3 totals 15 residues. The germline CDR1 and CDR2 sequences are SGHRS and YFSETQ. CDR3 protein: CASSLENWGREKLFF. CDR3 sequence (DNA): TGCGCCAGCAGCTTGGAGAACTGGGGGCGCGAAAAACTGTTTTTT.

This clonotype showed up many times. V usage is TRBV5-1 and J usage is TRBJ2-7; D is possibly TRBD2 (6 bases). With 4 bases removed from V and 3 bases from J, the gap between germline ends came to 11 bases. This CDR3 contains 13 residues. Germline-derived CDR1 and CDR2 are SGHRS and YFSETQ. The CDR3 is CASSPPGLYEQYF. The CDR3 bases are TGCGCCAGCAGCCCACCGGGACTCTACGAGCAGTACTTC.

This clonotype came up many times. The V call is TRBV3-1, the J call TRBJ1-1; D is unresolved. CDR1 is LGHDT and CDR2 is YNNKEL in the germline V gene (reference sequence). Trimming shortened V by 4 bases and J by 5 bases, and 5 bases separated the two germline ends. The CDR3 contains 11 residues. The CDR3, as DNA: TGTGCCAGCAGCCGTCGGACTGAAGCTTTCTTT. Translated: CASSRRTEAFF.

This clonotype occurred a few times. This chain uses TRBV5-1 with TRBJ2-1, with 10 nucleotides matching TRBD2. J gave up 8 bases and V 4 bases, and 15 bases lay outside the gene matches. The CDR3 has 17 residues. Germline-derived CDR1 and CDR2 are SGHRS and YFSETQ. Here the CDR3 DNA reads TGCGCCAGCAGCCGCATTCAAACTAGCGGGGCTTTCTATGAGCAGTTCTTC. Amino acid sequence: CASSRIQTSGAFYEQFF.

This clonotype was found many times. The chain carries TRBV5-1 and TRBJ2-2, with 11 bases that match TRBD2. This CDR3 comprises 15 residues. The V and J ends lost 4 bases and 5 bases, in that order; junction bases with no gene match: 4. The germline V gene encodes CDR1 SGHRS and CDR2 YFSETQ. The CDR3 bases are TGCGCCAGCAGCAGACTAGCGGGGCCTACCGGGGAGCTGTTTTTT. As protein: CASSRLAGPTGELFF. The variable domain in full, completed from reference TRBV5-1 and TRBJ2-2, reads KAGVTQTPRYLIKTRGQQVTLSCSPISGHRSVSWYQQTPGQGLQFLFEYFSETQRNKGNFPGRFSGRQFSNSRSEMNVSTLELGDSALYLCASSRLAGPTGELFFGEGSRLTVL.

This clonotype showed up many times. J is TRBJ2-1 and V is TRBV5-1; TRBD1 or TRBD2 may be the D gene (5 bases each). The germline CDR1 and CDR2 sequences are SGHRS and YFSETQ. CDR3 length: 14 amino acids. V was clipped by 3 bases and J by 3 bases, with 10 bases between them. For the CDR3, the DNA is TGCGCCAGCAGCTCCTGGGACCTCTACAATGAGCAGTTCTTC. Encoded protein: CASSSWDLYNEQFF.

This clonotype was detected many times. The chain is built from TRBV5-6 and TRBJ1-1; TRBD1 matches at 8 bases. Looked up from germline, CDR1 is SGHDT and CDR2 is YYEEEE. This CDR3 comprises 16 residues. The trim removed 4 bases at V and 4 bases at J, leaving 12 bases unmatched. The CDR3 bases are TGTGCCAGCAGCCAGGGGGCGTCTAATGTGGGCACTGAAGCTTTCTTT. This sequence encodes CASSQGASNVGTEAFF. Together with reference TRBV5-6 and TRBJ1-1, the CDR3 gives the full variable domain: DAGVTQSPTHLIKTRGQQVTLRCSPKSGHDTVSWYQQALGQGPQFIFQYYEEEERQRGNFPDRFSGHQFPNYSSELNVNALLLGDSALYLCASSQGASNVGTEAFFGQGTRLTVV.

This clonotype has a count of ten or more. This chain links TRBV20-1 with TRBJ2-1, with D unresolved. CDR1 and CDR2 from the germline V gene are DFQATT and SNEGSKA (reference sequence). V lost 5 bases and J 4 bases, leaving 9 bases between the germline ends. CDR3 length equals 12 residues. The CDR3 nucleotides are TGCAGTGCTGACGGCGATTACAATGAGCAGTTCTTC. Amino acids: CSADGDYNEQFF.

This clonotype was seen at least ten times. The gene calls are TRBV20-1 and TRBJ1-5; tentatively, D is TRBD1 (5 bases). Germline V CDR1 and CDR2: DFQATT, SNEGSKA (reference sequence). This CDR3 region has 12 residues. The DNA for the CDR3 is TGCGCGGTGGGGCAGTGGCATCAGCCCCAGCATTTT. As protein: CAVGQWHQPQHF.

For this clonotype: The junction differs from germline at one of its ends, possibly a read error. The chain links TRBV2 to TRBJ1-2, with a weak D call TRBD1 (5 bases). The CDR3 is made up of 15 amino acids. Germline V gene sequence: CDR1 SNHLY, CDR2 FYNNEI. CDR3: CVSSSPDSPSDLSTF. CDR3 in DNA: TGTGTCAGCAGCTCCCCCGACAGTCCCTCCGATTTAAGCACCTTC.